These T cell receptor beta chains were read from a single sample in a study of blood T cells in healthy people across ages. MiXCR, applied by TCRdb to the 5' RACE reads, yields one record per CDR3 protein. Found here are 700,000 or so distinct CDR3 sequences, about 20% of them singletons; the top ten hold approximately 20%. Sequencing input: blood. These receptors were taken from a man aged 70 or older in good health. The CDR3 runs from the conserved cysteine through the conserved F or W.

v_gene,j_gene,CDR3aa
TRBV7-2,TRBJ2-1,CASSSSGTSYNEQFF
TRBV10-3,TRBJ1-1,CAVSESQGNTEAFF
TRBV3-1,TRBJ1-2,CASSPRSAVRRNYGYTF
TRBV28,TRBJ2-5,CASRLLAGVQETQYF
TRBV3-1,TRBJ2-1,CASSQGLGGTHNEQFF
TRBV9,TRBJ2-3,CASSPSGGITDTQYF
TRBV20-1,TRBJ1-2,CSAPDRGRAYGYTF
TRBV5-4,TRBJ1-1,CASSLDRVLNTEAFF
TRBV12-3/TRBV12-4,TRBJ2-1,CASSLWVYNEQFF
TRBV12-3/TRBV12-4,TRBJ1-4,CASSGYGTRRDEKLFF
TRBV7-9,TRBJ1-4,CASSFLMSGNEKLFF
TRBV12-3/TRBV12-4,TRBJ2-5,CASSLLGGLETQYF
TRBV7-9,TRBJ1-4,CASSLERVNEKLFF
TRBV5-1,TRBJ1-1,CASSLDGALGNTEAFF
TRBV6-5,TRBJ1-1,CASSATGNEAFF
TRBV5-1,TRBJ1-2,CASSWGRSANYGYTF
TRBV27,TRBJ2-1,CASSVRAGGFYNEQFF
TRBV3-1,TRBJ2-5,CASSQDRPLVAQETQYF
TRBV5-1,TRBJ2-7,CASSPWTASSYEQYF